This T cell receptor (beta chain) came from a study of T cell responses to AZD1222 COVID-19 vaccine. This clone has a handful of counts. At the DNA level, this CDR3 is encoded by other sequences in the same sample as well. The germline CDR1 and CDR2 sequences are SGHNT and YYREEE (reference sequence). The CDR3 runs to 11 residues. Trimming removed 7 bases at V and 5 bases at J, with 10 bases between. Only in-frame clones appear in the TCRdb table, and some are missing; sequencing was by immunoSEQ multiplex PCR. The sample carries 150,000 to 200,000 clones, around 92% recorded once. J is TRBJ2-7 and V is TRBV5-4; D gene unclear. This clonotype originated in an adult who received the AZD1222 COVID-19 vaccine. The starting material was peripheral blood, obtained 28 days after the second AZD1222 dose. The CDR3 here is CASSLGNEQYF. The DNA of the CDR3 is TGTGCCAGCTCATTGGGCAACGAGCAGTACTTC.